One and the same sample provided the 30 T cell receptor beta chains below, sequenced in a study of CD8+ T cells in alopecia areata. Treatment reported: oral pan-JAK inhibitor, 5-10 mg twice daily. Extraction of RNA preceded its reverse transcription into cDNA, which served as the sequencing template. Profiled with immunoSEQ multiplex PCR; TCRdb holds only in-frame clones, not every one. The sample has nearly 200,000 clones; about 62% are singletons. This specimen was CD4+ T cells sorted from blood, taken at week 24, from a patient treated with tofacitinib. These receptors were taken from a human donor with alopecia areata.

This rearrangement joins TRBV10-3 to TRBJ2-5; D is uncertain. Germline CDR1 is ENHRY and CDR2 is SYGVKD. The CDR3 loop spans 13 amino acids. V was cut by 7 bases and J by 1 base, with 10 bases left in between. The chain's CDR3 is CAINKNGQETQYF. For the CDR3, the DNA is TGTGCCATCAACAAGAACGGCCAAGAGACCCAGTACTTC.

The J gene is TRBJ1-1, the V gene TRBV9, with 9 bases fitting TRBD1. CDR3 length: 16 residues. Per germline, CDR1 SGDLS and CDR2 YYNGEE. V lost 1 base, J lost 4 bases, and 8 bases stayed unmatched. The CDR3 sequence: CASSVTGTGFGTEAFF. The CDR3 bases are TGTGCCAGCAGCGTAACAGGGACAGGGTTTGGCACTGAAGCTTTCTTT. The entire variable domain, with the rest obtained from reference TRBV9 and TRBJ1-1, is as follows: DSGVTQTPKHLITATGQRVTLRCSPRSGDLSVYWYQQSLDQGLQFLIQYYNGEERAKGNILERFSAQQFPDLHSELNLSSLELGDSALYFCASSVTGTGFGTEAFFGQGTRLTVV.

In nucleotides, the CDR3 is TGTGCCACCAGCGCATTAGGTACCCCGGGACAGGAGGTGGATACGCAGTATTTT. The encoded protein is CATSALGTPGQEVDTQYF. The rearrangement joins TRBV15 to TRBJ2-3; 8 bases match TRBD1. The germline gives CDR1 LNHNV, CDR2 YYDKDF (reference sequence). The V segment lost 5 bases and the J segment 6 bases; nucleotides outside the gene matches: 19. This CDR3 has 18 residues.

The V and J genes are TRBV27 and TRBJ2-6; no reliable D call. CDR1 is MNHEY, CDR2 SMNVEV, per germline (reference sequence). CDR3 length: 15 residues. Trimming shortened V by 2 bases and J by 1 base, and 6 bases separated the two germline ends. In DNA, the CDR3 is TGTGCCAGCAGTTTACAGGAGTCTGGGGCCAACGTCCTGACTTTC. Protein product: CASSLQESGANVLTF.

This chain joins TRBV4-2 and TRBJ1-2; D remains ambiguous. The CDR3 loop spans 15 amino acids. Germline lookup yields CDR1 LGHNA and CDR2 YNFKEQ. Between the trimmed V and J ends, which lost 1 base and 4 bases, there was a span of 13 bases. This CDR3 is CASSQAEVESYGYTF. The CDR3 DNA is TGTGCCAGCAGCCAAGCCGAGGTGGAGAGCTATGGCTACACCTTC.

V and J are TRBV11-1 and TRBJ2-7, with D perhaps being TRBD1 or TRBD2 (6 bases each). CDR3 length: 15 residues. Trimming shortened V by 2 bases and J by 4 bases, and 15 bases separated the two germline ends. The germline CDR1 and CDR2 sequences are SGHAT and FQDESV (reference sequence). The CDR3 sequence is CASSLPDRGGYEQYF. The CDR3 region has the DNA TGTGCCAGCAGCTTACCGGACCGAGGGGGGTACGAGCAGTACTTC.

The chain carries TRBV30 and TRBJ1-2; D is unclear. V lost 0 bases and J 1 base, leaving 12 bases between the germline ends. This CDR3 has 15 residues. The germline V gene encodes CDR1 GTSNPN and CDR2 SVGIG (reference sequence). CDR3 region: CAWSVNLGSNYGYTF. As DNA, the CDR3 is TGTGCCTGGAGTGTAAACCTGGGCAGTAACTATGGCTACACCTTC.

The CDR3 spells CASSVTDRANTGELFF. In nucleotides, the CDR3 is TGTGCCAGCAGCGTAACCGACAGGGCAAACACCGGGGAGCTGTTTTTT. V is TRBV9 and J is TRBJ2-2; TRBD1 agrees at 7 bases. This CDR3 is built from 16 residues. Germline values: CDR1 SGDLS, CDR2 YYNGEE. V trimming: 1 base; J trimming: 2 bases; junction bases outside the gene matches: 5.

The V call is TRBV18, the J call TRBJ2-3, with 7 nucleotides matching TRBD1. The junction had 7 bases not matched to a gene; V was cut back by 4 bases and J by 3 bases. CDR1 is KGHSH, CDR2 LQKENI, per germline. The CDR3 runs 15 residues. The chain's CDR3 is CASSLPGQLTDTQYF. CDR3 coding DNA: TGTGCCAGCTCACTCCCGGGACAGTTAACAGATACGCAGTATTTT.

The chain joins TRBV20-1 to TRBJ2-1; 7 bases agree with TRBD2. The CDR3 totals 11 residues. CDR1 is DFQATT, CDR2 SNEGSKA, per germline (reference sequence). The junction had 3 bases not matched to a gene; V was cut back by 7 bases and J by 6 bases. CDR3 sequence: CSVGGGNEQFF. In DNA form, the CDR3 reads TGCAGTGTGGGCGGGGGCAATGAGCAGTTCTTC.

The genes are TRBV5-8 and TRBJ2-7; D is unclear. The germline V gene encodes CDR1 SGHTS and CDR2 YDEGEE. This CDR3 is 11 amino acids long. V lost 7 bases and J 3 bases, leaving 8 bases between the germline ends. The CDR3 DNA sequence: TGTGCCAGCCGGCAGCACTACGAGCAGTACTTC. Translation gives CASRQHYEQYF.

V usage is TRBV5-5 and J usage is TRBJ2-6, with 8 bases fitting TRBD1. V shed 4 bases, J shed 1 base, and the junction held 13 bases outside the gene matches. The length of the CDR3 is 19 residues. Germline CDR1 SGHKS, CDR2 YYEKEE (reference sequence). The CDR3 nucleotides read TGTGCCAGCAGCCTTAGACCGGGACAGGAGGTATCTGGGGCCAACGTCCTGACTTTC. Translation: CASSLRPGQEVSGANVLTF. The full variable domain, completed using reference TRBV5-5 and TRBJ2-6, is DAGVTQSPTHLIKTRGQQVTLRCSPISGHKSVSWYQQVLGQGPQFIFQYYEKEERGRGNFPDRFSARQFPNYSSELNVNALLLGDSALYLCASSLRPGQEVSGANVLTFGAGSRLTVL.

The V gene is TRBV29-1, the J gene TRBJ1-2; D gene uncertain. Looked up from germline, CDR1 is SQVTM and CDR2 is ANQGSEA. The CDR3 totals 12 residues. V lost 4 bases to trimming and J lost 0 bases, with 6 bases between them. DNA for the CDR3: TGCAGCGTTGCCAGAACTAACTATGGCTACACCTTC. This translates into CSVARTNYGYTF.

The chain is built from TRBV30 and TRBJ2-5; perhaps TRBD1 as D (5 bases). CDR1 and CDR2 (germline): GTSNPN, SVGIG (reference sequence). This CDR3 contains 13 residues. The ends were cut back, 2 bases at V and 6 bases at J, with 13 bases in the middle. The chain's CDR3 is CAWSFGRAKTQYF. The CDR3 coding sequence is TGTGCCTGGAGTTTCGGCAGGGCGAAGACCCAGTACTTC.

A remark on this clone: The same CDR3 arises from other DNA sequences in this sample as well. The CDR3 coding sequence is TGTGCCAGCAGCTTACCGGCCTATGGCTACACCTTC. Residues: CASSLPAYGYTF. The chain joins TRBV7-9 to TRBJ1-2, with no clear D. This CDR3 is 12 amino acids long. Germline values: CDR1 SEHNR, CDR2 FQNEAQ (reference sequence). V was cut by 2 bases and J by 4 bases, with 5 bases left in between. Together with reference TRBV7-9 and TRBJ1-2, the CDR3 gives the full variable domain: DTGVSQNPRHKITKRGQNVTFRCDPISEHNRLYWYRQTLGQGPEFLTYFQNEAQLEKSRLLSDRFSAERPKGSFSTLEIQRTEQGDSAMYLCASSLPAYGYTFGSGTRLTVV.

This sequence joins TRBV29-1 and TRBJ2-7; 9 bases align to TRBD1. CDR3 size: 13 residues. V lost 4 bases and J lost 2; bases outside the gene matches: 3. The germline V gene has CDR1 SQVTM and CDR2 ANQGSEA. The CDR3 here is CSVGQGVTYEQYF. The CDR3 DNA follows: TGCAGCGTTGGACAGGGGGTTACCTACGAGCAGTACTTC.

CDR3 nucleotide sequence: TGTGCCAGCAGCCGACCCGCGGGGGGCACAGATACGCAGTATTTT. Encoded protein: CASSRPAGGTDTQYF. This rearrangement joins TRBV9 to TRBJ2-3; TRBD2 agrees at 7 bases. The CDR3 consists of 15 residues. The germline V gene has CDR1 SGDLS and CDR2 YYNGEE. The V and J ends lost 4 bases and 1 base, in that order; junction bases with no gene match: 6. Filled out from reference TRBV9 and TRBJ2-3, the complete variable domain reads DSGVTQTPKHLITATGQRVTLRCSPRSGDLSVYWYQQSLDQGLQFLIQYYNGEERAKGNILERFSAQQFPDLHSELNLSSLELGDSALYFCASSRPAGGTDTQYFGPGTRLTVL.

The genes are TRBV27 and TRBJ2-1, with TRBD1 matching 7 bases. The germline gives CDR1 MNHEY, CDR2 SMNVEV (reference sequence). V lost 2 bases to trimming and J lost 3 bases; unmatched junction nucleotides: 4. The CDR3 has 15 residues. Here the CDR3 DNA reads TGTGCCAGCAGTTTAGAGGGACAGAGCTACAATGAGCAGTTCTTC. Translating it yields CASSLEGQSYNEQFF.

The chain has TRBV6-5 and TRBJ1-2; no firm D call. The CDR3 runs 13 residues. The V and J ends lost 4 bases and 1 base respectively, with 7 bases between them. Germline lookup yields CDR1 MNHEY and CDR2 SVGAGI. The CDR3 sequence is CASSFDRNYGYTF. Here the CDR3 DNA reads TGTGCCAGCAGTTTTGACCGTAACTATGGCTACACCTTC.

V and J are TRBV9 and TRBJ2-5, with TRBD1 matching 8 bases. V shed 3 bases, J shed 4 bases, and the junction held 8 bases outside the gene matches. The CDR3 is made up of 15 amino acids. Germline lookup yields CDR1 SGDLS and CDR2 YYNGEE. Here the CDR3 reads CASSARQGSSETQYF. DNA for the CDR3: TGTGCCAGCAGCGCGAGACAGGGGTCCTCAGAGACCCAGTACTTC.

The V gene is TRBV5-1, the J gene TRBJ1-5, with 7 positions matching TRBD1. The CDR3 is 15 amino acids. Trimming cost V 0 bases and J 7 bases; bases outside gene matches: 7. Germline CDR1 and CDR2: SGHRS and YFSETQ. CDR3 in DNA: TGCGCCAGCAGCTTGGGACAGGGATCAGGGCAGCCCCAGCATTTT. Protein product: CASSLGQGSGQPQHF.

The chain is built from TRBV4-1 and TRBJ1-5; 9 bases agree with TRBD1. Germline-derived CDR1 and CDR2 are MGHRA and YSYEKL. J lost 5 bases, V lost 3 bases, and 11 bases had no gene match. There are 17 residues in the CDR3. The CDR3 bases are TGCGCCAGCAGCCACCAGGGACAGGGCCCGGGGGATCAGCCCCAGCATTTT. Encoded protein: CASSHQGQGPGDQPQHF.

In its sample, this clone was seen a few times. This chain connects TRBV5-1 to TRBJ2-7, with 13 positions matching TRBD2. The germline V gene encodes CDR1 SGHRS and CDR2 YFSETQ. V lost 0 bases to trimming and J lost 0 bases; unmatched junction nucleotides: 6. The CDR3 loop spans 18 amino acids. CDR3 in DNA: TGCGCCAGCAGCTTGGGACCGGGACTAGCGGGAACCTCCTACGAGCAGTACTTC. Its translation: CASSLGPGLAGTSYEQYF.

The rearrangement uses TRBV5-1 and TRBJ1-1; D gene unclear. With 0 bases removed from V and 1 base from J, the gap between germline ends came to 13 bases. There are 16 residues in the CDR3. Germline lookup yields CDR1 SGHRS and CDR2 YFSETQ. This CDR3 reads CASSLELGVSNTEAFF. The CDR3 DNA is TGCGCCAGCAGCTTGGAACTGGGCGTTTCGAACACTGAAGCTTTCTTT. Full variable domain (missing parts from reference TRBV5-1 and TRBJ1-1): KAGVTQTPRYLIKTRGQQVTLSCSPISGHRSVSWYQQTPGQGLQFLFEYFSETQRNKGNFPGRFSGRQFSNSRSEMNVSTLELGDSALYLCASSLELGVSNTEAFFGQGTRLTVV.

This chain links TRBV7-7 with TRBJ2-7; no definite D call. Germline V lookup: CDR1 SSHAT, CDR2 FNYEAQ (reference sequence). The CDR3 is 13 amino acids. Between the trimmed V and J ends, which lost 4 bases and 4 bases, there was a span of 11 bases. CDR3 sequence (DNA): TGTGCCAGCAGCTACGACACAGTATACGAGCAGTACTTC. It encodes CASSYDTVYEQYF.

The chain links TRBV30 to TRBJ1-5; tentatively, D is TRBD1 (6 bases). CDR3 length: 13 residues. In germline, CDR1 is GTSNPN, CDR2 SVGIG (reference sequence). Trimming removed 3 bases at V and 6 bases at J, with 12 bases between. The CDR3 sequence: CAWSQRDTQPQHF. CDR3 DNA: TGTGCCTGGAGCCAAAGGGACACTCAGCCCCAGCATTTT.

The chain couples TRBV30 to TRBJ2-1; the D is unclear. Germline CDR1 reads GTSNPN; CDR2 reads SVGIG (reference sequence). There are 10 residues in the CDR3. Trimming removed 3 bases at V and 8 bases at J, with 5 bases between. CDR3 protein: CAWRSYEQFF. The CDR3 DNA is TGTGCCTGGAGAAGCTATGAGCAGTTCTTC. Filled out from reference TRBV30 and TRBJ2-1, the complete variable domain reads SQTIHQWPATLVQPVGSPLSLECTVEGTSNPNLYWYRQAAGRGLQLLFYSVGIGQISSEVPQNLSASRPQDRQFILSSKKLLLSDSGFYLCAWRSYEQFFGPGTRLTVL.

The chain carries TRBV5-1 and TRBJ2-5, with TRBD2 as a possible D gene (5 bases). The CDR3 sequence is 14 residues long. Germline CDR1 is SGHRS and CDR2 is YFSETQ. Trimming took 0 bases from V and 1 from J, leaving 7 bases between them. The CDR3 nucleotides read TGCGCCAGCAGCTTGGTAGCGACCCAAGAGACCCAGTACTTC. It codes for CASSLVATQETQYF.

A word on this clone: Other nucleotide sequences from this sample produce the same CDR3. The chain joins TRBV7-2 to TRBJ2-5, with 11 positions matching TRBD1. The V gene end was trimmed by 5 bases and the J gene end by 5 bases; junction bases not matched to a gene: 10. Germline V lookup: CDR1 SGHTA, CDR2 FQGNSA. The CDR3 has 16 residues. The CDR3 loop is CASSLGDRGRAETQYF. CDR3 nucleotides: TGTGCCAGCAGCCTAGGGGACAGGGGGAGGGCGGAGACCCAGTACTTC.

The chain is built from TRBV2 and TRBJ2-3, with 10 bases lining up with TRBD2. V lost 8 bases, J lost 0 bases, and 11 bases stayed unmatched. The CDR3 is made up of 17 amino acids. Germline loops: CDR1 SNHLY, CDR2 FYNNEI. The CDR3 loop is CASGRGLAGASTDTQYF. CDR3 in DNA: TGTGCCAGCGGCCGGGGGCTAGCGGGGGCTAGCACAGATACGCAGTATTTT. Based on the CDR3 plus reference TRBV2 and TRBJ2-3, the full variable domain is EPEVTQTPSHQVTQMGQEVILRCVPISNHLYFYWYRQILGQKVEFLVSFYNNEISEKSEIFDDQFSVERPDGSNFTLKIRSTKLEDSAMYFCASGRGLAGASTDTQYFGPGTRLTVL.